Listed below are T cell receptor beta chains from one sample, sequenced in a study of T cells after yellow fever vaccination. TCRdb reprocessed the 5' RACE reads via MiXCR and lists one record per CDR3 protein. The table includes 200,000 to 300,000 distinct CDR3 sequences, 10% to 15% detected once. This material consisted of CD4+ T cells sorted from PBMCs, taken 45 days after the yellow fever booster vaccination. These receptors originate from a man younger than 45 who received the YFV17D yellow fever vaccine. Each CDR3 is given with its conserved first and last residue. A D gene is named only where the DNA matches it firmly. The listing skips clone size in some rows; elsewhere it reads once, few, many or a size class.

J gene	V gene	D gene	clone size	CDR3 protein	CDR3 DNA
TRBJ2-3	TRBV7-2	.	few	CASSLDYGSDTQYF	TGTGCCAGCAGCTTAGATTACGGTTCAGATACGCAGTATTTT
TRBJ2-3	TRBV27	TRBD2	few	CASSLYSGRAPDTQYF	TGTGCCAGCAGTTTATATAGCGGGAGGGCCCCAGATACGCAGTATTTT
TRBJ2-2	TRBV28	TRBD2	.	CASSLLAGEDEAGELFF	TGTGCCAGCAGTTTACTGGCGGGAGAAGATGAAGCCGGGGAGCTGTTTTTT
TRBJ2-7	TRBV3-1	TRBD2	.	CASSLMTSGRALRREQYF	TGTGCCAGCAGCCTTATGACTAGCGGGAGGGCCCTAAGACGCGAGCAGTACTTC
TRBJ1-1	TRBV5-1	.	few	CASSLVGRVGTEAFF	TGCGCCAGCAGCTTGGTTGGCAGGGTAGGCACTGAAGCTTTCTTT
TRBJ2-2	TRBV12-3/TRBV12-4	.	.	CGSSSRGLTRTGELFF	TGTGGCAGCAGTTCCCGGGGGCTAACGCGAACCGGGGAGCTGTTTTTT
TRBJ2-7	TRBV7-2	.	.	CASSRDRNYEQYF	TGTGCCAGCAGCAGGGACCGCAACTACGAGCAGTACTTC
TRBJ2-1	TRBV3-1	.	few	CASQTYNEQFF	TGTGCCAGCCAGACCTACAATGAGCAGTTCTTC
TRBJ2-7	TRBV5-1	.	.	CASKGHGSSYEQYF	TGCGCCAGCAAGGGACACGGGAGCTCCTACGAGCAGTACTTC
TRBJ2-7	TRBV12-3/TRBV12-4	TRBD2	.	CASSFWGGYEQYF	TGTGCCAGCAGTTTCTGGGGAGGGTACGAGCAGTACTTC
TRBJ2-2	TRBV4-3	TRBD2	.	CASSLGLASVTGELFF	TGCGCCAGCAGCCTCGGACTAGCGTCCGTCACCGGGGAGCTGTTTTTT
TRBJ2-2	TRBV28	TRBD2	few	CASRGLAGAYGGELFF	TGTGCCAGCAGAGGACTAGCGGGAGCTTACGGCGGGGAGCTGTTTTTT
TRBJ2-5	TRBV7-8	.	few	CASSASRWAETQYF	TGTGCCAGCAGCGCCTCCAGGTGGGCGGAGACCCAGTACTTC
TRBJ2-6	TRBV9	.	many	CASSDGQRALSGANVLTF	TGTGCCAGCAGCGATGGACAGCGAGCTCTTTCTGGGGCCAACGTCCTGACTTTC
TRBJ2-5	TRBV20-1	.	few	CSAEGPSGAQETQYF	TGCAGTGCCGAGGGCCCCTCGGGAGCACAAGAGACCCAGTACTTC
TRBJ2-1	TRBV5-6	.	few	CASSGGPEQFF	TGTGCCAGCAGCGGAGGGCCTGAGCAGTTCTTC
TRBJ2-5	TRBV27	.	.	CASSSTDRPRETQYF	TGTGCCAGCAGTTCCACCGACAGGCCTCGGGAGACCCAGTACTTC
TRBJ2-1	TRBV10-3	.	few	CAISAVSDNEQFF	TGTGCCATCAGTGCGGTATCAGACAATGAGCAGTTCTTC
TRBJ2-4	TRBV3-1	.	.	CASSRTEGAKNIQYF	TGTGCCAGCAGCCGGACGGAGGGAGCCAAAAACATTCAGTACTTC
TRBJ2-5	TRBV20-1	TRBD2	.	CSARVPLAGSQETQYF	TGCAGTGCTAGAGTCCCTCTAGCGGGGTCACAAGAGACCCAGTACTTC
TRBJ2-1	TRBV24-1	TRBD2	.	CATSDPKVAGDNEQFF	TGTGCCACCAGTGACCCGAAGGTAGCGGGAGACAATGAGCAGTTCTTC
TRBJ2-7	TRBV5-5	TRBD2	few	CASSTREGLISYEQYF	TGTGCCAGCAGCACCCGGGAGGGCCTAATTTCCTACGAGCAGTACTTC
TRBJ2-1	TRBV6-1	TRBD1	.	CASSAVGQLYNEQFF	TGTGCCAGCAGTGCCGTGGGACAGTTGTACAATGAGCAGTTCTTC
TRBJ2-5	TRBV23-1	.	few	CASDLKTRRGEETQYF	TGCGCCAGCGACCTAAAGACGCGTCGAGGGGAAGAGACCCAGTACTTC
TRBJ2-5	TRBV7-2	TRBD2	many	CASSLLAGGGKETQYF	TGTGCCAGCAGCCTACTAGCGGGAGGGGGTAAAGAGACCCAGTACTTC
TRBJ1-1	TRBV25-1	.	.	CASKGTDRLRAFF	TGTGCCAGCAAGGGAACGGACAGACTTCGGGCTTTCTTT
TRBJ2-7	TRBV24-1	.	few	CATSSRHHTYEQYF	TGTGCCACCAGTTCCAGGCACCACACCTACGAGCAGTACTTC
TRBJ2-1	TRBV4-2	.	.	CASSQVGGSYNEQFF	TGTGCCAGCAGCCAAGTCGGGGGAAGTTACAATGAGCAGTTCTTC
TRBJ1-2	TRBV7-9	.	few	CASSSRTETYGYTF	TGTGCCAGCAGCTCACGGACAGAAACTTATGGCTACACCTTC
TRBJ2-3	TRBV10-3	.	.	CAISESIQGEQYF	TGTGCCATCAGTGAGTCGATACAGGGTGAGCAGTATTTT
TRBJ2-7	TRBV28	.	.	CASSPRREQYF	TGTGCCAGCAGTCCCCGACGGGAGCAGTACTTC
TRBJ2-7	TRBV5-1	.	.	CASSPGGGSFSYEQYF	TGCGCCAGCAGCCCGGGGGGCGGGAGTTTCTCCTACGAGCAGTACTTC
TRBJ2-7	TRBV27	TRBD1	.	CASSLARGQAEQYF	TGTGCCAGCAGTTTAGCCAGGGGGCAGGCCGAGCAGTACTTC
TRBJ1-2	TRBV5-6	.	few	CASSLGSTYTF	TGTGCCAGCAGCTTGGGCTCGACCTACACCTTC
TRBJ2-1	TRBV5-1	.	.	CASSVSVYYEQFF	TGCGCCAGCAGCGTTAGCGTTTATTATGAGCAGTTCTTC
TRBJ2-3	TRBV20-1	TRBD2	.	CSAAGTSGRTRTDTQYF	TGCAGTGCTGCCGGGACTAGCGGGAGAACCCGCACAGATACGCAGTATTTT
TRBJ2-3	TRBV5-1	.	.	CASSLGRGPYTDTQYF	TGCGCCAGCAGCTTGGGCCGGGGGCCATACACAGATACGCAGTATTTT
TRBJ2-7	TRBV28	TRBD1	few	CASGDRVHEQYF	TGTGCCAGTGGGGACAGGGTCCACGAGCAGTACTTC
TRBJ1-5	TRBV5-1	.	many	CASSLDSNQPQHF	TGCGCCAGCAGCTTGGACAGCAATCAGCCCCAGCATTTT
TRBJ2-2	TRBV5-1	TRBD2	.	CASSGTSGGNTGELFF	TGCGCCAGCAGCGGGACTAGCGGGGGAAACACCGGGGAGCTGTTTTTT
TRBJ2-3	TRBV6-1	.	.	CPSTRADLIGEADTQYF	TGTCCCAGCACCCGTGCTGACCTGATAGGTGAAGCAGATACGCAGTATTTT
TRBJ1-1	TRBV25-1	TRBD1	few	CASSEDNRGQSRTEAFF	TGTGCCAGCAGTGAGGACAACAGGGGGCAGAGTCGCACTGAAGCTTTCTTT
TRBJ2-3	TRBV6-5	.	.	CASSHAPSTDTQYF	TGTGCCAGCAGTCACGCTCCTAGCACAGATACGCAGTATTTT
TRBJ2-6	TRBV12-3/TRBV12-4	TRBD1	few	CASSFAGTGVANVLTF	TGTGCCAGCAGTTTCGCCGGGACAGGGGTAGCCAACGTCCTGACTTTC
TRBJ2-7	TRBV7-2	TRBD2	.	CASSSGISGYEQYF	TGTGCCAGCAGTAGCGGGATATCCGGGTACGAGCAGTACTTC
TRBJ2-2	TRBV20-1	.	many	CSARQGRRNTGELFF	TGCAGTGCTAGACAGGGACGGCGAAACACCGGGGAGCTGTTTTTT
TRBJ2-7	TRBV29-1	.	few	CSVVGVYEQYF	TGCAGCGTTGTAGGGGTCTACGAGCAGTACTTC
TRBJ1-2	TRBV14	.	.	CASSRPGRRYGYTF	TGTGCCAGCAGCCGTCCCGGGCGGAGGTATGGCTACACCTTC
TRBJ2-3	TRBV7-9	.	few	CASSLSQGYPTDTQYF	TGTGCCAGCAGCTTGTCTCAGGGATACCCCACAGATACGCAGTATTTT
TRBJ2-5	TRBV7-2	.	few	CASSSQAGETQYF	TGTGCCAGCAGCTCTCAGGCCGGAGAGACCCAGTACTTC
TRBJ2-5	TRBV7-7	.	few	CASSLVPGETQYF	TGTGCTAGCAGCTTAGTTCCGGGGGAGACCCAGTACTTC
TRBJ2-2	TRBV7-8	.	few	CASFPRRSLAGELFF	TGTGCCAGCTTCCCTCGGAGAAGCTTGGCCGGGGAGCTGTTTTTT
TRBJ2-3	TRBV6-5	TRBD1	once	CASSTPGQRLSDTQYF	TGTGCCAGCAGTACTCCGGGACAGAGGCTCTCTGATACGCAGTATTTT